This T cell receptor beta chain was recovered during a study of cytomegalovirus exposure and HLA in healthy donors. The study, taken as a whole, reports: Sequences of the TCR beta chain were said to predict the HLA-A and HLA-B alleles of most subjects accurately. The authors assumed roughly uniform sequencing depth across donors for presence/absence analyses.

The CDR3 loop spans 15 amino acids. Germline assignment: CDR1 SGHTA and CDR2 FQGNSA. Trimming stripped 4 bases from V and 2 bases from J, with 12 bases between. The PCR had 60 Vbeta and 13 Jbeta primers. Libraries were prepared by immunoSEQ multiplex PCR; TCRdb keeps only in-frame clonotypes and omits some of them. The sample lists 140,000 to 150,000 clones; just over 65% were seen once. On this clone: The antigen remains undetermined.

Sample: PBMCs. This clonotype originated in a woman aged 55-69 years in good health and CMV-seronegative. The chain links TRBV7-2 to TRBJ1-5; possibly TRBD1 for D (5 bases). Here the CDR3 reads CASSSPPGGNQPQHF. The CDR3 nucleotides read TGTGCCAGCAGCTCCCCTCCGGGGGGCAATCAGCCCCAGCATTTT.